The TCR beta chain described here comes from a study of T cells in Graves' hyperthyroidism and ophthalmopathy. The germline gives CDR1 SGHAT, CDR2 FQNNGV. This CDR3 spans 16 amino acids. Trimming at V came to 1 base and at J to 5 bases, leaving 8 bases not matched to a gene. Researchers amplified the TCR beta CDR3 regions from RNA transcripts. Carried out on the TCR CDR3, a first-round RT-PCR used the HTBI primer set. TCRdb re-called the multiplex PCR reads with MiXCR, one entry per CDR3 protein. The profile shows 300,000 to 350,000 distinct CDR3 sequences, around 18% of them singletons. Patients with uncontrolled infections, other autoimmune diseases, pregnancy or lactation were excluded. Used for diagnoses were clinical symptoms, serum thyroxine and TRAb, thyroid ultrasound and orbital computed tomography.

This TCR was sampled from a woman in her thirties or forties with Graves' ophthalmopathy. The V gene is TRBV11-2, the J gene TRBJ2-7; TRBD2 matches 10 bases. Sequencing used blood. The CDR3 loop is CASSLGASGSTNEQYF. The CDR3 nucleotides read TGTGCCAGCAGCTTAGGGGCTAGCGGGAGTACAAACGAGCAGTACTTC. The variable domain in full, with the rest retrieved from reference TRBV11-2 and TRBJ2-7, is EAGVAQSPRYKIIEKRQSVAFWCNPISGHATLYWYQQILGQGPKLLIQFQNNGVVDDSQLPKDRFSAERLKGVDSTLKIQPAKLEDSAVYLCASSLGASGSTNEQYFGPGTRLTVT.